The TCR beta chain described here comes from a study of T cell responses to AZD1222 COVID-19 vaccine. This table comes from immunoSEQ multiplex PCR, and its TCRdb copy is limited to in-frame clones, with some not included. This sample has around 110,000 clones, with under 90% found just once. Sequenced material: peripheral blood, taken on day 0 of AZD1222 vaccination. The sequence came from an adult in good health.

CDR3 coding DNA: TGTGCCAGCTCACCACCCTTAGCCAACGAGCAGTACTTC. Its protein product is CASSPPLANEQYF. The chain is built from TRBV18 and TRBJ2-7; D ambiguous. Germline assignment: CDR1 KGHSH and CDR2 LQKENI. V was pared by 0 bases and J by 5 bases, with 8 bases between. CDR3 length: 13 amino acids.